Following are 3 T cell receptor beta chains from one sample sequenced in a study of neurological immune-mediated disorders. A single record per CDR3 protein comes from TCRdb applying MiXCR to the 5' RACE reads. The data show roughly 60,000 distinct CDR3 sequences, approximately 4.6% seen once. Material for sequencing was PBMCs. All receptors come from a woman in her forties or fifties with multiple sclerosis.

This clonotype is medium-sized. The chain carries TRBV28 and TRBJ2-3, with TRBD2 as a possible D gene (6 bases). Germline V CDR1 and CDR2: MDHEN, SYDVKM. The CDR3 is 14 amino acids. The V and J ends lost 6 bases and 1 base respectively, with 11 bases between them. The CDR3 region is CASSFVAGTDTQYF. DNA of the CDR3: TGTGCCAGCAGCTTCGTAGCGGGCACAGATACGCAGTATTTT.

This clonotype was seen at least ten times. The chain joins TRBV18 to TRBJ2-1, with 7 bases fitting TRBD1. Per germline, CDR1 KGHSH and CDR2 LQKENI. This CDR3 spans 16 amino acids. Trimming cost V 5 bases and J 6 bases; bases outside gene matches: 13. The CDR3 sequence: CASSNPRQGRVNEQFF. The CDR3 nucleotides read TGTGCCAGCTCAAACCCCCGACAGGGACGCGTCAATGAGCAGTTCTTC.

This clonotype was picked up many times. The rearrangement links TRBV29-1 to TRBJ1-3, with D unresolved. Trimming pared 5 bases from V and 0 bases from J, leaving 8 bases between. This CDR3 has 13 amino acids. Germline V gives CDR1 SQVTM, CDR2 ANQGSEA. The CDR3 spells CSVTGISGNTIYF. As DNA, the CDR3 is TGCAGCGTTACCGGGATCTCTGGAAACACCATATATTTT. The full variable domain, in which reference TRBV29-1 and TRBJ1-3 provide the parts outside the CDR3, is SAVISQKPSRDICQRGTSLTIQCQVDSQVTMMFWYRQQPGQSLTLIATANQGSEATYESGFVIDKFPISRPNLTFSTLTVSNMSPEDSSIYLCSVTGISGNTIYFGEGSWLTVV.